A selection of T cell receptor beta chains follows, all from one sample in a study of T-cell reconstitution after alpha-beta-depleted transplantation in children. TCRdb passed the PCR reads through MiXCR, listing each CDR3 protein once. The table includes about 610,000 distinct CDR3 sequences, roughly a tenth detected once. This specimen was PBMCs from the stem cell graft donor, taken from the stem cell graft. Receptors originate from a human donor who donated a stem cell graft to a child with acute myeloid leukemia. CDR3s include the opening cysteine and the closing phenylalanine or tryptophan. A D gene is named only where the DNA matches it firmly. Size tells how often a clone was seen (once, few, many) or the class of an expanded clone, and some rows leave it out.

CDR3 DNA,CDR3 protein,D gene,J gene,clone size,V gene
TGTGCCAGCAGTTTAGCAGAGCGGGCGGCCCGTAATGAGCAGTTCTTC,CASSLAERAARNEQFF,.,TRBJ2-1,.,TRBV27
TGTGCCAGCAGCTTAAATGAGGGGTTCTATGGCTACACCTTC,CASSLNEGFYGYTF,.,TRBJ1-2,.,TRBV7-9
TGCAGCGTTGAAGGCGGATCAAGCTCCTACAATGAGCAGTTCTTC,CSVEGGSSSYNEQFF,.,TRBJ2-1,many,TRBV29-1
TGTGCCAGCACCCCTTCTCCAGGGTTTTCAGATACGCAGTATTTT,CASTPSPGFSDTQYF,.,TRBJ2-3,many,TRBV12-3/TRBV12-4
TGCAGCGTGCCCGGGGGTAGGGAGACCCAGTACTTC,CSVPGGRETQYF,.,TRBJ2-5,many,TRBV29-1
TGTGCCACGGCCGGGGGGATCGGGGGAATCTCCTACGAGCAGTACTTC,CATAGGIGGISYEQYF,TRBD2,TRBJ2-7,many,TRBV27
TGCAGTGCTAGTGAAGGGGAGCTAGGGGGTGAGCAGTTCTTC,CSASEGELGGEQFF,.,TRBJ2-1,.,TRBV20-1
TGTGCCATCAGCCCCGAGGAAGGGACAGATACGCAGTATTTT,CAISPEEGTDTQYF,.,TRBJ2-3,many,TRBV10-3
TGTGCCAGCAGTTACTCGATGGACAGGGGGCACATAGATGGCTACACCTTC,CASSYSMDRGHIDGYTF,TRBD1,TRBJ1-2,.,TRBV6-5
TGCAGCGTCGCCCGGGACATGTACGAGCAGTACTTC,CSVARDMYEQYF,.,TRBJ2-7,few,TRBV29-1
TGCGCCAGCAGCTCTTTACCTAGCGGGAGGACAGTCTACAATGAGCAGTTCTTC,CASSSLPSGRTVYNEQFF,TRBD2,TRBJ2-1,.,TRBV5-1
TGTGCCAGCAGCTCCCTAGGGTGGGGCTCCTACAATGAGCAGTTCTTC,CASSSLGWGSYNEQFF,.,TRBJ2-1,few,TRBV11-2
TGTGCCAGCGTCTGGACTAGTAGGTCAGATACGCAGTATTTT,CASVWTSRSDTQYF,TRBD2,TRBJ2-3,few,TRBV12-3/TRBV12-4
TGCGCCAGCAGCTTGGTACGATCCCGGGACAGACCTTATAGCAATCAGCCCCAGCATTTT,CASSLVRSRDRPYSNQPQHF,TRBD1,TRBJ1-5,.,TRBV5-1
TGCACCGCGGGGCCAGATACCTACGAGCAGTACTTC,CTAGPDTYEQYF,.,TRBJ2-7,many,TRBV29-1
TGTGCCAGCAGCCTACAATCGGCTTCCCCCTACGAGCAGTACTTC,CASSLQSASPYEQYF,.,TRBJ2-7,.,TRBV3-1
TGTGCCAGCAGCGTCGGACAGGGTAGCAATCAGCCCCAGCATTTT,CASSVGQGSNQPQHF,TRBD1,TRBJ1-5,many,TRBV9